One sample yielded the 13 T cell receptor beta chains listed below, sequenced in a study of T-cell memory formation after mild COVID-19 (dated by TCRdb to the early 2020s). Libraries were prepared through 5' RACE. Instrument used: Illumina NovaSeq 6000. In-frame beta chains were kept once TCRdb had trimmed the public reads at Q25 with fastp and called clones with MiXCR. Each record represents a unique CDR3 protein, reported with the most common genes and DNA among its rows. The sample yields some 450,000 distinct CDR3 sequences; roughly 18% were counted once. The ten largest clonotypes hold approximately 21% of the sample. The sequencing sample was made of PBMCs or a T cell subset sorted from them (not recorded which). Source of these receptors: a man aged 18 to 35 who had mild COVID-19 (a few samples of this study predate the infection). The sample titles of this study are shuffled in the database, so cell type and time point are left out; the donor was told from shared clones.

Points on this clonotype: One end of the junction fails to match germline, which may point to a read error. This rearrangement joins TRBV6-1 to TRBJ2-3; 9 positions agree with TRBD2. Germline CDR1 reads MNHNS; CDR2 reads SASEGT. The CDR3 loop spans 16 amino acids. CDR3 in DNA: TGTGACAGCAGTGAAAGCGGGGGGCGATCCACAGATACGCAGTATTTT. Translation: CDSSESGGRSTDTQYF.

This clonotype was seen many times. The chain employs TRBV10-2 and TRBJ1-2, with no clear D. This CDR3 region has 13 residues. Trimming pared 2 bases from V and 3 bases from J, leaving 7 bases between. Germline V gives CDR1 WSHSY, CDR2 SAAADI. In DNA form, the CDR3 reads TGCGCCAGCAGTGAGAAAACAGACTATGGCTACACCTTC. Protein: CASSEKTDYGYTF.

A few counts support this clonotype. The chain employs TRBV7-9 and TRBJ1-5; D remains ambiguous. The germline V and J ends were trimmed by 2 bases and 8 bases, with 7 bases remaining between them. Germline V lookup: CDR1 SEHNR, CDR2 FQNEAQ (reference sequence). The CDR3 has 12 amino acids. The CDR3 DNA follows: TGTGCCAGCAGCTTAAGTAGGGAGCCCCAGCATTTT. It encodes CASSLSREPQHF.

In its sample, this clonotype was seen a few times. The CDR3 bases are TGTGCCAGCAGCCGGTCGGACAGGGAGAGCTCTGGGGCCAACGTCCTGACTTTC. Its protein is CASSRSDRESSGANVLTF. V usage is TRBV7-8 and J usage is TRBJ2-6; TRBD1 matches at 8 bases. This CDR3 region has 18 residues. Germline CDR1 reads SGHVS; CDR2 reads FQNEAQ. The V segment lost 5 bases and the J segment 0 bases; nucleotides outside the gene matches: 9.

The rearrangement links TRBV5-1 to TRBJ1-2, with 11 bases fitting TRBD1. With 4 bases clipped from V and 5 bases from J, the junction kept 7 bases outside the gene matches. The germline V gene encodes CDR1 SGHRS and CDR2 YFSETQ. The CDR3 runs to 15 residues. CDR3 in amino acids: CASSRRDRGEYGYTF. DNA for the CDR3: TGCGCCAGCAGCAGACGGGACAGGGGGGAGTATGGCTACACCTTC.

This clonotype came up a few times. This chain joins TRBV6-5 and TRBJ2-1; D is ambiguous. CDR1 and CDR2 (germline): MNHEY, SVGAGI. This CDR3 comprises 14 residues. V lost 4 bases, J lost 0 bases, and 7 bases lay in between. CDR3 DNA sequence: TGTGCCAGCAGTTCGGCTCGCTCCTACAATGAGCAGTTCTTC. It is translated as CASSSARSYNEQFF.

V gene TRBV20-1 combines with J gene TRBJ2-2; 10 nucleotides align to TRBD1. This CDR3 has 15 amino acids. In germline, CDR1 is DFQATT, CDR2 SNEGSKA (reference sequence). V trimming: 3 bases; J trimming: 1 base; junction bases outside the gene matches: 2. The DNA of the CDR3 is TGCAGTGCTAGCCGGACAGGGGGGAACACCGGGGAGCTGTTTTTT. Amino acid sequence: CSASRTGGNTGELFF.

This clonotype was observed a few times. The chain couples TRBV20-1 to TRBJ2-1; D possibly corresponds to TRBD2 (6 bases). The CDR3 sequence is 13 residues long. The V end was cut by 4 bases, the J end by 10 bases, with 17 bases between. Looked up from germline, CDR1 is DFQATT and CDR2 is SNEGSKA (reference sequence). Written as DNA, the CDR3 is TGCAGTGCTACGGAGCCGGGGGTTGGCGAGCAGTTCTTC. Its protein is CSATEPGVGEQFF.

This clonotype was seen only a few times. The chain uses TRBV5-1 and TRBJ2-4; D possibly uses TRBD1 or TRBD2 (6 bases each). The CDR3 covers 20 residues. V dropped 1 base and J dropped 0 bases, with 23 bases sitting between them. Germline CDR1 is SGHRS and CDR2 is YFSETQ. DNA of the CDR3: TGCGCCAGCAGCTTGACCCCCGGGACAACCCAGCGGGTAGCCAAAAACATTCAGTACTTC. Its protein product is CASSLTPGTTQRVAKNIQYF.

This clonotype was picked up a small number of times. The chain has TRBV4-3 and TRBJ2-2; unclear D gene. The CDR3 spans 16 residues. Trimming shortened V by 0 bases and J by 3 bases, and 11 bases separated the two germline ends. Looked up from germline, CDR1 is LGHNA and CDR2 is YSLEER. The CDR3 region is CASSQDRSGHTGELFF. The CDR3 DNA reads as TGCGCCAGCAGCCAAGATAGATCAGGACACACCGGGGAGCTGTTTTTT.

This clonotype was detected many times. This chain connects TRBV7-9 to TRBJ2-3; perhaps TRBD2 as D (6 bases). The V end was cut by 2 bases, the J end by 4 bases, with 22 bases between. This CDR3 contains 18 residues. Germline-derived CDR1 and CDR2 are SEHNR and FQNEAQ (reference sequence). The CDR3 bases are TGTGCCAGCAGCTTACTCTCCGCGGGGAGTTTTGATCCAGATACGCAGTATTTT. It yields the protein CASSLLSAGSFDPDTQYF.

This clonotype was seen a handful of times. CDR3 region: CASSESPGPTGETQYF. CDR3 sequence (DNA): TGTGCCAGCAGCGAAAGTCCGGGTCCTACGGGGGAGACCCAGTACTTC. This chain connects TRBV9 to TRBJ2-5; TRBD2 is a possible D gene (5 bases). The CDR3 has 16 residues. V was trimmed by 3 bases and J by 5 bases, leaving 20 bases between them. CDR1 and CDR2 from the germline V gene are SGDLS and YYNGEE.

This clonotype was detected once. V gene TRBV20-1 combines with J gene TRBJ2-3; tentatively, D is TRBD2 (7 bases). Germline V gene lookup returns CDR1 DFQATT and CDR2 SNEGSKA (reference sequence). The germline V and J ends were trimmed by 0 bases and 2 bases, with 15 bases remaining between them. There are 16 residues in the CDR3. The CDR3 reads CSARDLGGPHTDTQYF. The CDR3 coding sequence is TGCAGTGCTAGAGATCTGGGGGGGCCTCACACAGATACGCAGTATTTT.